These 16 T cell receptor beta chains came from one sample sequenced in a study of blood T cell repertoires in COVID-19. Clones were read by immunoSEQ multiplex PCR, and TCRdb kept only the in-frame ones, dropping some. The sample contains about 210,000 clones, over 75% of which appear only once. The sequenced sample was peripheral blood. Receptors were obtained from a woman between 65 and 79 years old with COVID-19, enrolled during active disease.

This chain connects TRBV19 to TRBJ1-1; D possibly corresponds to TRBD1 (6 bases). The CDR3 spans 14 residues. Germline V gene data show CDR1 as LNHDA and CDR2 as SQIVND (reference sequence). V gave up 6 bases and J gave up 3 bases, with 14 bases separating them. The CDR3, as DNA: TGTGCCAGTAGCTCATGGGCAGGGGACACTGAAGCTTTCTTT. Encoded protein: CASSSWAGDTEAFF.

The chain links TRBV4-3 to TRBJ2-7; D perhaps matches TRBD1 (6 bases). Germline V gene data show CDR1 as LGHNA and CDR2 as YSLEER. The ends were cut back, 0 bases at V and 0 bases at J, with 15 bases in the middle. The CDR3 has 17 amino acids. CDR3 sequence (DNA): TGCGCCAGCAGCCAAGATTGGACCGGGACAAGCTCCTACGAGCAGTACTTC. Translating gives CASSQDWTGTSSYEQYF.

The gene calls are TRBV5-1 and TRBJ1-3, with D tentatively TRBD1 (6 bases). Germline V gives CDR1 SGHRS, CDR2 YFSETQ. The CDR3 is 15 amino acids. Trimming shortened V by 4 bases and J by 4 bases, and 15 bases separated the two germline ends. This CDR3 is CASSPGRGSGNTIYF. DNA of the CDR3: TGCGCCAGCAGCCCCGGGAGGGGGAGCGGAAACACCATATATTTT.

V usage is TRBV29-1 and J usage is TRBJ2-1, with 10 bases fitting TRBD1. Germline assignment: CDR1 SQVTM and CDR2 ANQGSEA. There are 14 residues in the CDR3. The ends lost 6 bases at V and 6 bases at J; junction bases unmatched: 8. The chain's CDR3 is CSVSRQGAPNEQFF. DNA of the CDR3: TGCAGCGTCTCCCGACAGGGGGCTCCCAATGAGCAGTTCTTC.

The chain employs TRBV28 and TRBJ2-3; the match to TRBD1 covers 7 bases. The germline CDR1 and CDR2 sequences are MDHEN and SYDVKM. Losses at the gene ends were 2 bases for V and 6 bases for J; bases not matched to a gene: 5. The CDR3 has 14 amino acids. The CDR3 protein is CASSLDRARDTQYF. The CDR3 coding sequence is TGTGCCAGCAGTTTAGACAGGGCTCGGGATACGCAGTATTTT.

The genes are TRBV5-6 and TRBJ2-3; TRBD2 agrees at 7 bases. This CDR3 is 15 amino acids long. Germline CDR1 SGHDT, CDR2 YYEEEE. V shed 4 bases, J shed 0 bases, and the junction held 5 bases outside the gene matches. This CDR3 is CASSTKRESTDTQYF. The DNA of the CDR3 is TGTGCCAGCAGCACAAAGCGGGAAAGCACAGATACGCAGTATTTT.

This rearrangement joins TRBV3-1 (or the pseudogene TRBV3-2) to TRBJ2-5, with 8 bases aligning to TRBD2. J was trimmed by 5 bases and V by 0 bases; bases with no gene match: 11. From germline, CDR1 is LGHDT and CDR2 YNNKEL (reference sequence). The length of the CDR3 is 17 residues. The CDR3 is CASSQDPKRERGETQYF. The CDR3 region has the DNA TGTGCCAGCAGCCAAGATCCCAAGCGGGAGCGGGGGGAGACCCAGTACTTC.

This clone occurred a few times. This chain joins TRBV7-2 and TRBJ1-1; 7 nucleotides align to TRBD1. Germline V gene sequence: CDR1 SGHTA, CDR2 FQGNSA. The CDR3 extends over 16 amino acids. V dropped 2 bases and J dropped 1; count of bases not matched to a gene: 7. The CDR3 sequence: CASSLNGRTGNTEAFF. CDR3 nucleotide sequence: TGTGCCAGCAGCTTAAATGGGAGGACAGGGAACACTGAAGCTTTCTTT.

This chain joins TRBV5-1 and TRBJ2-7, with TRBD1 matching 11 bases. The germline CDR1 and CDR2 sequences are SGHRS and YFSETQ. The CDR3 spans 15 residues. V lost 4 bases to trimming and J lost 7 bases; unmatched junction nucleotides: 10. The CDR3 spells CASSPPGQGAHEQYF. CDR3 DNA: TGCGCCAGCAGCCCCCCAGGACAGGGGGCGCATGAGCAGTACTTC.

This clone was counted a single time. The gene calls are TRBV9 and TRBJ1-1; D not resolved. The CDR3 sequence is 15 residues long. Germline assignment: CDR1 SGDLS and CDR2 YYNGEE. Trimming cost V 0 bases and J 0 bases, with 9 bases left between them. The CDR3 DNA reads TGTGCCAGCAGCGTAGTTTCGGGTTTGAACACTGAAGCTTTCTTT. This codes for CASSVVSGLNTEAFF.

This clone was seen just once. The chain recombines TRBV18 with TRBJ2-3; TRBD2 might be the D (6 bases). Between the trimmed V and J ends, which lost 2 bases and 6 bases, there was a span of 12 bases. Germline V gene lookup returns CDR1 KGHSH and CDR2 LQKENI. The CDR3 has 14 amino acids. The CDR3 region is CASSPWGDLDTQYF. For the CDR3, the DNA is TGTGCCAGCTCACCATGGGGGGATCTCGATACGCAGTATTTT.

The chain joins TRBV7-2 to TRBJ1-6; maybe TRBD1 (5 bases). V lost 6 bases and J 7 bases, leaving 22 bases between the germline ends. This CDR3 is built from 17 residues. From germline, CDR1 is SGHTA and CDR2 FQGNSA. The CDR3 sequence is CASRPFLGQGSNSPLHF. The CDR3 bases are TGTGCCAGCAGACCATTCCTAGGTCAGGGATCAAATTCACCCCTCCACTTT.

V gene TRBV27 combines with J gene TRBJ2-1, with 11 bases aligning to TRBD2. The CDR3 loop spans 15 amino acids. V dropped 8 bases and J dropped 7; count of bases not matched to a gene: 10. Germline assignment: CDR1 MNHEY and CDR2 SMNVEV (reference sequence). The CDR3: CASVKTSGVGNEQFF. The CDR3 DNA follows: TGTGCCAGCGTGAAGACTAGCGGGGTCGGGAATGAGCAGTTCTTC.

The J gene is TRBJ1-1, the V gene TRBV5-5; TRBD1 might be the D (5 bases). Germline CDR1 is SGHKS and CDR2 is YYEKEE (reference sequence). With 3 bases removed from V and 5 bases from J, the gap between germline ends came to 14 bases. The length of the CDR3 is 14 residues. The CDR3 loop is CASSSVGGGTEAFF. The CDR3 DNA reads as TGTGCCAGCAGCTCCGTGGGTGGGGGGACTGAAGCTTTCTTT.

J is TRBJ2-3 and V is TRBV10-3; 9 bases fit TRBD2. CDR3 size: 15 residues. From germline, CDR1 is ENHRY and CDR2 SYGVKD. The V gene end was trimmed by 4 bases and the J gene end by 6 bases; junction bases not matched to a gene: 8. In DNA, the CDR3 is TGTGCCATCAGTGGGTCTAGCGGGATAGCTGATACGCAGTATTTT. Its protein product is CAISGSSGIADTQYF.

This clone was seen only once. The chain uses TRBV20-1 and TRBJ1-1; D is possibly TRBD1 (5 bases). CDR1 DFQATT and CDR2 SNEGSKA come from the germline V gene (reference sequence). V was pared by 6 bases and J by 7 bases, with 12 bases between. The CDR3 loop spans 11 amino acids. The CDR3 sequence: CSARTINEAFF. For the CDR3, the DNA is TGCAGTGCCCGGACAATAAATGAAGCTTTCTTT.